The 9 T cell receptor beta chains presented below share a single source sample, sequenced in a study of blood T cell repertoires in COVID-19. TCRdb's copy holds only in-frame clones and misses some; the assay was immunoSEQ multiplex PCR. The table lists roughly 200,000 clones, 70% to 90% of them singletons. The sequencing sample was made of PBMCs or T cells enriched from blood (not recorded which). The receptor set was obtained from a man aged 25-45 years who had recovered from COVID-19.

This clone has more than one count but fewer than ten. The genes are TRBV7-2 and TRBJ2-3, with TRBD2 matching 9 bases. Germline loops: CDR1 SGHTA, CDR2 FQGNSA. The CDR3 loop spans 15 amino acids. With V trimmed by 0 bases and J by 7 bases, 5 bases remained unmatched. CDR3 in amino acids: CASSLATSGYHTQYF. In DNA form, the CDR3 reads TGTGCCAGCAGCTTAGCTACTAGCGGGTATCATACGCAGTATTTT.

V usage is TRBV19 and J usage is TRBJ1-1; D might be TRBD1 (5 bases). The V gene's germline CDR1 is LNHDA and CDR2 SQIVND (reference sequence). Trimming removed 5 bases at V and 7 bases at J, with 14 bases between. The CDR3 spans 13 residues. The CDR3 sequence: CASSLDIRFEAFF. The DNA for the CDR3 is TGTGCCAGTAGTTTGGACATTCGATTTGAAGCTTTCTTT.

The rearrangement links TRBV29-1 to TRBJ2-7, with 9 bases aligning to TRBD2. Germline V gene lookup returns CDR1 SQVTM and CDR2 ANQGSEA. Trimming took 7 bases from V and 5 from J; bases not matched to a gene: 12. The CDR3 spans 14 residues. CDR3 coding DNA: TGCAGCGCCGCGGTAGCGGGAGTTATCGACGAGCAGTACTTC. Amino acid sequence: CSAAVAGVIDEQYF.

The rearrangement uses TRBV6-5 and TRBJ2-5, with TRBD2 matching over 7 bases. The CDR3 is 16 amino acids. From germline, CDR1 is MNHEY and CDR2 SVGAGI. V was clipped by 2 bases and J by 5 bases; unmatched bases: 11. CDR3 DNA: TGTGCCAGCAGTTACGGTGGGGGGGGGAGGGATGAGACCCAGTACTTC. Translation: CASSYGGGGRDETQYF.

V is TRBV19 and J is TRBJ2-4; TRBD2 is a possible D gene (6 bases). CDR1 and CDR2 (germline): LNHDA, SQIVND (reference sequence). The CDR3 loop spans 18 amino acids. The V gene lost 5 bases and the J gene lost 8 bases, with 28 bases spanning the gap. The CDR3 sequence: CASSPLGQGGSLKDIQYF. The CDR3 nucleotides are TGTGCCAGTAGTCCCCTAGGTCAGGGAGGAAGCCTTAAGGACATTCAGTACTTC. The entire variable domain, with the rest obtained from reference TRBV19 and TRBJ2-4, is as follows: DGGITQSPKYLFRKEGQNVTLSCEQNLNHDAMYWYRQDPGQGLRLIYYSQIVNDFQKGDIAEGYSVSREKKESFPLTVTSAQKNPTAFYLCASSPLGQGGSLKDIQYFGAGTRLSVL.

V and J are TRBV11-2 and TRBJ2-3; TRBD2 matches at 11 bases. V dropped 5 bases and J dropped 2; count of bases not matched to a gene: 12. This CDR3 has 18 amino acids. The germline gives CDR1 SGHAT, CDR2 FQNNGV. This CDR3 reads CASSRSWYSGRDTDTQYF. The CDR3 DNA reads as TGTGCCAGCAGCCGGTCGTGGTATAGCGGGAGGGACACAGATACGCAGTATTTT.

DNA of the CDR3: TGTGCCAGCTCAACGGACAGGGCCCGCTCTAACTATGGCTACACCTTC. It encodes CASSTDRARSNYGYTF. The rearrangement links TRBV18 to TRBJ1-2, with 8 bases fitting TRBD1. V lost 5 bases, J lost 0 bases, and 8 bases stayed unmatched. CDR1 KGHSH and CDR2 LQKENI come from the germline V gene. The CDR3 runs 16 residues.

This sequence joins TRBV7-2 and TRBJ2-1; D gene uncertain. Germline V lookup: CDR1 SGHTA, CDR2 FQGNSA. CDR3 length: 14 amino acids. Trimming pared 6 bases from V and 4 bases from J, leaving 13 bases between. This CDR3 reads CASSSTHQYNEQFF. The DNA for the CDR3 is TGTGCCAGCAGTTCAACACACCAGTACAATGAGCAGTTCTTC.

The V and J genes are TRBV6-5 and TRBJ2-1; TRBD2 agrees at 10 bases. Germline loops: CDR1 MNHEY, CDR2 SVGAGI. The CDR3 is 14 residues long. V lost 5 bases and J lost 12; bases outside the gene matches: 10. The CDR3 is CASSKSGRADGQFF. The DNA of the CDR3 is TGTGCCAGCAGTAAAAGCGGGAGGGCCGATGGGCAGTTCTTC.